This TCR beta chain was observed in a study of T cell responses to AZD1222 COVID-19 vaccine (dated by TCRdb to about 2021). Describing the broader study: AZD1222 recipients whose second dose came at about 4 weeks and those whose second dose came at about 12 weeks were combined into one group, since spike-specific TCR depth and breadth did not differ between the two schedules. A total of approximately 230 trial participants underwent TCR sequencing, of whom some 210 received two doses of AZD1222 and about 26 received two doses of the MenACWY control vaccine. Trial participants were enrolled into age subgroups of 18-55, 56-69 and 70-plus years, which contained approximately 150, 28 and 58 TCR-sequenced participants, respectively.

The CDR3 regions of human TCRbeta chains were analyzed by immunosequencing. On the study's bioinformatics: Repertoire TCRs were checked for matches against a reference library of SARS-CoV-2-specific TCRs that had been generated using the MIRA antigen-specificity platform. Breadth was defined as the fraction of unique TCRs that were SARS-CoV-2-associated, and depth was defined as the fraction of total T cells that were SARS-CoV-2-associated. Using the MIRA data, each spike-specific TCR was mapped to the spike region that the TCR reacts to and placed in a CD4 or CD8 class. Log10-transformed breadth and depth values were compared by one-way ANOVA with Sidak's multiple comparisons tests. This immuneACCESS table, as held by TCRdb, lists in-frame sequences with V and J called but not all clones. Of the missing ones, under half trace to an unresolved V gene in checked studies; the others have no known cause. V and J calls and clone size follow that table, whereas D and trimming were derived from the DNA. A total of about 130,000 clones appear in this sample, about 90% of them only once. The ten largest clones represent around 1.6% of the sample.

What the work shows at the level of the full study, not this receptor alone: Reportedly, close to half of the unique spike-specific TCRs recognized epitopes lying outside the regions that are mutated in the B.1.351 and B.1.1.7 variants. After two AZD1222 doses, both the breadth and the depth of spike-specific TCRs were significantly higher than at day 0 and than in MenACWY recipients. Because no day 14 peak-response samples were available, the repertoires could be characterized only after the peak T cell response. Conclusions about previously exposed vaccinees are limited, since just six AZD1222 recipients were seropositive for SARS-CoV-2 at baseline. The 56-69-year group was small, and its depth increase did not reach significance, likely because of low power. Participants were mostly white British, with more females than males. The authors suggested clonal diversity may have been underestimated. CD4 TCRs associated with the vaccine covered the entire spike protein, and the dominant responses were in regions 160-218 and 743-854.

This clone has just one count. It lacks a known antigen. No qualities accompany the bases; no much larger clone lies one base away. Interpreted using the paper, the time point label stands for: baseline before first vaccination. The vaccinee samples were drawn from two UK trials, COV001 and COV002, one of which was a single-blind randomized controlled phase 2/3 trial testing AZD1222 (ChAdOx1 nCoV-19) in healthy adults. For TCRbeta chain sequencing, PBMC samples from trial participants were taken at day 0 and at day 28 after the second dose. Reading from cysteine to phenylalanine, the CDR3 counts 14 amino acids. The sequence is cut down to CDR3 DNA, 42 bases in frame from base 1. V is cut back by 6 bases and J by 7 bases, with 7 bases in the junction unmatched. CDR1 and CDR2, looked up from the germline V gene, are MDHEN and SYDVKM.

The sequence is built from TRBV28 and TRBJ1-2; TRBD1 matches 11 bases in the middle. The origin of this receptor is an adult in good health. The sample here was peripheral blood, taken on day 0 of AZD1222 vaccination. The CDR3 has the sequence CASRVGQGASGYTF. The nucleotides are TGTGCCAGCAGGGTTGGACAGGGGGCCAGTGGCTACACCTTC.